The TCR beta chain under discussion was sequenced for a study of T cells in pancreatic ductal adenocarcinoma. Selected pancreatic ductal adenocarcinoma patients had undergone surgery without neoadjuvant therapy. Produced via immunoSEQ multiplex PCR; TCRdb's table is partial and in-frame only. This sample has about 100,000 clones; more than 90% occur once, and the top ten carry roughly 3.1%. Points from the study as a whole: Blood clonality (roughly 0.075) did not differ significantly from tumor (about 0.12). Compared with tumor, blood showed more total productive templates and 6.5 to 10-fold more clonotypes. The resected cohort was biased toward the minority with early-stage disease. Tumors hold more CD45RO+ effector T cells, which may bias toward lower diversity.

With regard to this clone: Antigen specificity is unknown.

V lost 4 bases and J 1 base, leaving 7 bases between the germline ends. Germline V gene lookup returns CDR1 LNHDA and CDR2 SQIVND (reference sequence). The CDR3 is 13 residues long. V gene TRBV19 combines with J gene TRBJ2-5; D perhaps matches TRBD2 (5 bases). The receptor was derived from a human donor with pancreatic ductal adenocarcinoma. Sequences were obtained from PBMCs. The CDR3 is CASSTGIQETQYF. CDR3 coding DNA: TGTGCCAGTAGTACCGGGATCCAAGAGACCCAGTACTTC.